This TCR beta chain was captured in a study of T cell responses to AZD1222 COVID-19 vaccine. Repertoires were generated with immunoSEQ multiplex PCR, while TCRdb's copy carries only in-frame clones and drops some. The repertoire consists of around 100,000 clones, with over 90% occurring once and the leading ten covering more than 1.5%. CDR1 is MNHEY, CDR2 SVGAGI, per germline. The V and J ends lost 5 bases and 5 bases, in that order; junction bases with no gene match: 7. This CDR3 has 14 amino acids. The sample consisted of peripheral blood, taken on day 0 of AZD1222 vaccination. The genes are TRBV6-5 and TRBJ2-7; 9 bases are a match to TRBD2. This TCR came from an adult in good health. The CDR3 sequence is CASSTIAGANEQYF. The CDR3 DNA follows: TGTGCCAGCAGTACCATAGCGGGAGCAAACGAGCAGTACTTC.